The 5 T cell receptor beta chains listed next were all sequenced from one sample in a study of post-analysis software for immune sequencing data. Study-level results: In patients, roughly 5 TRBV segments were more frequent than in controls, with TRBV5-6, TRBV5-1 and TRBV20-1 among them.

Unique-molecular-identifier-tagged TCR beta cDNA libraries were used. Each CDR3 protein is one row after TCRdb ran MiXCR on the PCR reads. Of approximately 350,000 distinct CDR3 sequences detected, less than 35% appear once; the ten largest clones hold about an eighth. These receptors have no known antigen. Sequencing input: blood. Source of these receptors: a girl aged 5-17 years with multiple sclerosis.

This clonotype was seen only a few times. This rearrangement joins TRBV10-3 to TRBJ2-5; no definite D call. The V gene lost 3 bases and the J gene lost 1 base, with 15 bases spanning the gap. Germline CDR1 and CDR2: ENHRY and SYGVKD. CDR3 length equals 16 residues. CDR3: CAISDHSDGAQETQYF. The CDR3 DNA is TGTGCCATCAGTGACCACTCTGATGGCGCCCAAGAGACCCAGTACTTC.

This clonotype was detected once. This rearrangement joins TRBV5-5 to TRBJ2-4; D gene unclear. Germline V gene lookup returns CDR1 SGHKS and CDR2 YYEKEE (reference sequence). This CDR3 has 13 amino acids. The ends were cut back, 2 bases at V and 5 bases at J, with 8 bases in the middle. Here the CDR3 reads CASSLIGQNIQYF. The DNA for the CDR3 is TGTGCCAGCAGCTTAATTGGACAAAACATTCAGTACTTC. Filled out from reference TRBV5-5 and TRBJ2-4, the complete variable domain reads DAGVTQSPTHLIKTRGQQVTLRCSPISGHKSVSWYQQVLGQGPQFIFQYYEKEERGRGNFPDRFSARQFPNYSSELNVNALLLGDSALYLCASSLIGQNIQYFGAGTRLSVL.

This clonotype came up a few times. The CDR3 region is CASSFGHGTYNEQFF. The CDR3 region has the DNA TGTGCCAGCAGTTTTGGTCACGGGACCTACAATGAGCAGTTCTTC. The rearrangement links TRBV12-3 or TRBV12-4 to TRBJ2-1; TRBD2 might be the D (5 bases). The CDR3 has 15 residues. The V end lost 3 bases, the J end lost 2 bases, and 11 bases lay between the germline ends.

This clonotype was observed a few times. The rearrangement joins TRBV6-5 to TRBJ1-2; a weak D match, TRBD1 (6 bases). The germline V gene has CDR1 MNHEY and CDR2 SVGAGI. The CDR3 runs to 15 residues. With 4 bases removed from V and 4 bases from J, the gap between germline ends came to 16 bases. CDR3 in DNA: TGTGCCAGCAGTTCGTTTCAGGGGAACTCCTATGGCTACACCTTC. Translated, it gives CASSSFQGNSYGYTF.

The genes are TRBV18 and TRBJ2-3; 7 bases are a match to TRBD1. Germline V gene lookup returns CDR1 KGHSH and CDR2 LQKENI. Trimming took 3 bases from V and 4 from J; bases not matched to a gene: 10. There are 16 residues in the CDR3. The CDR3 reads CASSPTADRSADTQYF. DNA for the CDR3: TGTGCCAGCTCACCTACCGCGGACAGGTCCGCAGATACGCAGTATTTT.